Given below is one T cell receptor (beta chain) in context. Measured with immunoSEQ multiplex PCR; TCRdb has only the in-frame clones, and not every one. The data hold 250,000 to 300,000 clones, with about nine tenths observed a single time. This sample stems from a study of blood T cell repertoires in COVID-19. Trimming took off 6 bases at V and 7 bases at J, with 18 bases between the two ends. This CDR3 has 14 residues. From germline, CDR1 is LGHDT and CDR2 YNNKEL (reference sequence). The rearrangement joins TRBV3-1 (or the pseudogene TRBV3-2) to TRBJ1-2; D may be TRBD1 (5 bases). The source of this sequence is a man between 18 and 29 years old who had recovered from COVID-19. Input material: PBMCs or T cells enriched from blood (not recorded which). The CDR3 bases are TGTGCCAGCAGGCCACAAACTCCCGACAGTGGCTACACCTTC. Translation gives CASRPQTPDSGYTF.